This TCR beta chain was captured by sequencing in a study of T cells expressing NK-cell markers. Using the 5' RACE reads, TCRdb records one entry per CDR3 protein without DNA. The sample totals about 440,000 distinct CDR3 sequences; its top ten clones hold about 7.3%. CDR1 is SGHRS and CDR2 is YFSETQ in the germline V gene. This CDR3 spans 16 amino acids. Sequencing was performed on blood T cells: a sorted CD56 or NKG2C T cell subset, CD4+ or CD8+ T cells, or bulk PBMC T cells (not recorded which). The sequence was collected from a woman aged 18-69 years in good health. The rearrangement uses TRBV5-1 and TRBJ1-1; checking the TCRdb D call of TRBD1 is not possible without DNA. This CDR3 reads CASSQAPGAGNTEAFF.